The 14 T cell receptor beta chains presented below share a single source sample, sequenced in a study of T cell repertoires in cytomegalovirus infection. TCRdb reprocessed the reads via MiXCR and lists one record per CDR3 protein. The data hold about 180,000 distinct CDR3 sequences, with about a sixth observed a single time. Sample: CD8+ T cells from PBMCs. These receptors were taken from a human donor in good health (CMV status not recorded). Some clones in this sample may be carry-over from other donors' samples.

This clonotype has ten or more counts. The V gene is TRBV12-3 or TRBV12-4, the J gene TRBJ2-7; TRBD1 agrees at 9 bases. V gave up 4 bases and J gave up 9 bases; unmatched junction bases: 10. CDR3 length equals 14 residues. The CDR3 nucleotides read TGTGCCAGCAGTTCCTGGCTGGGACAGGGAGCGCAGTACTTC. The encoded protein is CASSSWLGQGAQYF.

The J gene is TRBJ2-1, the V gene TRBV7-8; 10 bases agree with TRBD1. The CDR3 is made up of 16 amino acids. The germline CDR1 and CDR2 sequences are SGHVS and FQNEAQ. V shed 5 bases and J 7 bases; nucleotides not matched to a gene: 11. CDR3 nucleotides: TGTGCCAGCAGCCCGTGGGACAGGGGCACCACGAATGAGCAGTTCTTC. Translation gives CASSPWDRGTTNEQFF.

The chain recombines TRBV12-3 or TRBV12-4 with TRBJ2-1, with TRBD1 identical over 10 bases. The CDR3 sequence is 15 residues long. Trimming cost V 4 bases and J 8 bases; bases outside gene matches: 8. CDR3 sequence (DNA): TGTGCCAGCAGTTCCCCGGGACAGGGGATCGATGAGCAGTTCTTC. It translates to CASSSPGQGIDEQFF.

This clonotype was seen at least ten times. The chain combines TRBV5-1 with TRBJ2-3; D gene uncertain. The germline V gene encodes CDR1 SGHRS and CDR2 YFSETQ. The germline V and J ends were trimmed by 0 bases and 2 bases, with 7 bases remaining between them. The CDR3 extends over 14 amino acids. The CDR3 DNA reads as TGCGCCAGCAGCTTGGATCCCTCCACAGATACGCAGTATTTT. It yields the protein CASSLDPSTDTQYF.

To note about this clonotype: A much larger clone lies one base from this, so it may be a read error. V is TRBV7-6 and J is TRBJ1-1; D may be TRBD1 (5 bases). CDR3 length: 17 amino acids. V gave up 5 bases and J gave up 12 bases, with 31 bases separating them. The germline CDR1 and CDR2 sequences are SGHVS and FNYEAQ. This chain's CDR3 is CASSPSPPGDGPTETFF. In DNA form, the CDR3 reads TGTGCCAGCAGCCCTTCCCCCCCGGGGGATGGACCAACGGAAACTTTCTTT.

This clonotype has more than one count but fewer than ten. The gene calls are TRBV14 and TRBJ2-7; the match to TRBD1 covers 8 bases. V shed 4 bases and J 2 bases; nucleotides not matched to a gene: 4. CDR3 size: 14 residues. Germline V gene data show CDR1 as SGHDN and CDR2 as FVKESK. DNA for the CDR3: TGTGCCAGCAGCCTCCGGGACAGGCCCTACGAGCAGTACTTC. This sequence encodes CASSLRDRPYEQYF.

The chain recombines TRBV6-5 with TRBJ2-2; no definite D call. The germline V gene has CDR1 MNHEY and CDR2 SVGAGI. With 4 bases removed from V and 6 bases from J, the gap between germline ends came to 6 bases. This CDR3 contains 12 residues. The CDR3 DNA reads TGTGCCAGCAGTTCCCGGGCCGGGGAGCTGTTTTTT. Protein sequence: CASSSRAGELFF.

V is TRBV20-1 and J is TRBJ1-1; D uncertain. Germline lookup yields CDR1 DFQATT and CDR2 SNEGSKA (reference sequence). The CDR3 length is 14 residues. V lost 4 bases, J lost 4 bases, and 16 bases lay in between. CDR3 nucleotides: TGCAGTGCTATGTCCCGCCTTCGAATCACTGAAGCTTTCTTT. Amino acid sequence: CSAMSRLRITEAFF.

The CDR3 bases are TGTGCCGTCTCAACAGGGAGCTCCTACGAGCAGTACTTC. Its protein product is CAVSTGSSYEQYF. The chain combines TRBV15 with TRBJ2-7; D may be TRBD1 (6 bases). The CDR3 is made up of 13 amino acids. The germline V gene encodes CDR1 LNHNV and CDR2 YYDKDF (reference sequence). Trimming stripped 11 bases from V and 0 bases from J, with 14 bases between.

The chain joins TRBV27 to TRBJ2-1, with D unresolved. The CDR3 is 11 amino acids. V shed 3 bases and J shed 11 bases, with 8 bases lying between them. Germline-derived CDR1 and CDR2 are MNHEY and SMNVEV (reference sequence). CDR3 nucleotide sequence: TGTGCCAGCAGTTTTGGCCCCAAGCAGTTCTTC. This codes for CASSFGPKQFF.

The rearrangement uses TRBV28 and TRBJ1-2; D is ambiguous. This CDR3 spans 13 amino acids. Deletions cut 3 bases from V and 5 bases from J, with 10 bases between. Germline CDR1 reads MDHEN; CDR2 reads SYDVKM. The CDR3 sequence is CASSFPQWYGYTF. CDR3 DNA: TGTGCCAGCAGTTTCCCCCAATGGTATGGCTACACCTTC.

This chain connects TRBV12-3 or TRBV12-4 to TRBJ2-7, with D uncertain. CDR3 size: 12 residues. V was clipped by 4 bases and J by 2 bases, with 6 bases between them. The DNA for the CDR3 is TGTGCCAGCAGTTGGACCCCCTACGAGCAGTACTTC. This codes for CASSWTPYEQYF.

The count of this clonotype is one. DNA for the CDR3: TGTGCCAGCCCTGGGCCCGGCAATGAGCAGTTCTTC. Protein sequence: CASPGPGNEQFF. The J gene is TRBJ2-1, the V gene TRBV7-4; unclear D gene. Looked up from germline, CDR1 is SGHVT and CDR2 is SQSDAQ. This CDR3 comprises 12 residues. V was trimmed by 8 bases and J by 6 bases, leaving 11 bases between them.

This clonotype was counted a few times. The CDR3 region is CASTKRVYEQYF. CDR3 nucleotides: TGTGCCAGCACCAAAAGGGTGTACGAGCAGTACTTC. The chain couples TRBV12-3 or TRBV12-4 to TRBJ2-7; D remains unclear. V lost 7 bases and J 4 bases, leaving 11 bases between the germline ends. The CDR3 runs to 12 residues.